This TCR beta chain comes out of a study of technical replicates of blood from several donors. The length of the CDR3 is 13 residues. In germline, CDR1 is SNHLY, CDR2 FYNNEI. The V end lost 4 bases, the J end lost 4 bases, and 11 bases lay between the germline ends. Profiled with immunoSEQ multiplex PCR; TCRdb holds only in-frame clones, not every one. The repertoire has about 84,000 clones, approximately 97% of them found once; the top ten carry less than 0.2%. The chain recombines TRBV2 with TRBJ2-7, with D hard to call. The sequencing input was T cells isolated from PBMCs. This receptor was obtained from a human donor in good health. CDR3 loop: CASSVPPRYEQYF. CDR3 sequence (DNA): TGTGCCAGCAGTGTTCCGCCCAGATACGAGCAGTACTTC.